Each of the 18 T cell receptor beta chains below was sequenced from the same sample in a study of cytomegalovirus exposure and HLA in healthy donors. PCR used 60 Vbeta primers and 13 Jbeta primers. Only in-frame clones appear in the TCRdb table, and some are missing; sequencing was by immunoSEQ multiplex PCR. Seen here are around 120,000 clones, 74% observed once, and the top ten hold 2% to 3%. Material for sequencing was PBMCs. The receptors stem from a man aged 50-59 years in good health and CMV-seropositive.

CDR3 protein: CASGGQGAYEQYF. DNA for the CDR3: TGTGCCAGCGGGGGACAGGGGGCCTACGAGCAGTACTTC. The chain combines TRBV2 with TRBJ2-5, with 11 bases fitting TRBD1. Matching the DNA end better, TRBJ2-7 makes the J call doubtful. The CDR3 extends over 13 amino acids. The V gene's germline CDR1 is SNHLY and CDR2 FYNNEI.

The rearrangement joins TRBV18 to TRBJ2-2, with TRBD1 matching over 9 bases. The V gene end was trimmed by 4 bases and the J gene end by 5 bases; junction bases not matched to a gene: 8. The CDR3 is made up of 16 amino acids. The germline CDR1 and CDR2 sequences are KGHSH and LQKENI. CDR3 DNA sequence: TGTGCCAGCTCACGGGAACAGGGGGCAAGGACCGGGGAGCTGTTTTTT. As protein: CASSREQGARTGELFF.

V usage is TRBV30 and J usage is TRBJ1-4; 8 nucleotides align to TRBD1. Germline CDR1 and CDR2: GTSNPN and SVGIG (reference sequence). Losses at the gene ends were 7 bases for V and 1 base for J; bases not matched to a gene: 11. This CDR3 has 16 amino acids. CDR3 sequence reads: CASRAGTGKTNEKLFF. In DNA, the CDR3 is TGTGCCTCCAGGGCCGGGACAGGAAAAACTAATGAAAAACTGTTTTTT.

This clone was picked up a small number of times. This chain joins TRBV6-5 and TRBJ1-2; D is uncertain. The V end lost 7 bases, the J end lost 7 bases, and 16 bases lay between the germline ends. CDR3 length: 13 amino acids. The germline V gene encodes CDR1 MNHEY and CDR2 SVGAGI. The CDR3 reads CASTLGGRGGYTF. The CDR3 DNA follows: TGTGCCAGCACTTTGGGAGGGCGGGGTGGCTACACCTTC.

The chain couples TRBV12-5 to TRBJ1-2; 8 bases line up with TRBD1. Trimming at V came to 6 bases and at J to 8 bases, leaving 20 bases not matched to a gene. Germline V gene data show CDR1 as LGHNT and CDR2 as FRNRAP. The CDR3 is 17 amino acids. CDR3 coding DNA: TGTGCTAGTGGATTAAACTCCGGGACAGGTGAGAGTAACGGCTACACCTTC. Translated: CASGLNSGTGESNGYTF. The full variable domain, completed using reference TRBV12-5 and TRBJ1-2, is DARVTQTPRHKVTEMGQEVTMRCQPILGHNTVFWYRQTMMQGLELLAYFRNRAPLDDSGMPKDRFSAEMPDATLATLKIQPSEPRDSAVYFCASGLNSGTGESNGYTFGSGTRLTVV.

This clone appeared a few times. The chain has TRBV5-6 and TRBJ2-7, with 11 nucleotides matching TRBD1. The germline V gene encodes CDR1 SGHDT and CDR2 YYEEEE. Unmatched junction bases numbered 6, after V lost 4 bases and J lost 6 bases. This CDR3 has 14 amino acids. Here the CDR3 reads CASSPGTGGSEQYF. CDR3 nucleotides: TGTGCCAGCAGCCCCGGGACAGGGGGGAGCGAGCAGTACTTC.

This chain connects TRBV7-9 to TRBJ2-1, with TRBD2 identical over 12 bases. CDR3 length: 13 residues. Looked up from germline, CDR1 is SEHNR and CDR2 is FQNEAQ (reference sequence). With 5 bases clipped from V and 15 bases from J, the junction kept 8 bases outside the gene matches. In DNA form, the CDR3 reads TGTGCCAGCAGCCTGGGGACTAGCGGGTTCGGGTTCTTC. It encodes CASSLGTSGFGFF. The full variable domain, completed using reference TRBV7-9 and TRBJ2-1, is DTGVSQNPRHKITKRGQNVTFRCDPISEHNRLYWYRQTLGQGPEFLTYFQNEAQLEKSRLLSDRFSAERPKGSFSTLEIQRTEQGDSAMYLCASSLGTSGFGFFGPGTRLTVL.

The gene calls are TRBV19 and TRBJ2-7; the D gene is possibly TRBD1 (7 bases). V lost 6 bases and J 0 bases, leaving 15 bases between the germline ends. Germline-derived CDR1 and CDR2 are LNHDA and SQIVND (reference sequence). CDR3 length: 15 residues. The CDR3 sequence: CASRLGGQPSYEQYF. CDR3 bases: TGTGCCAGTAGACTCGGGGGACAGCCCTCCTACGAGCAGTACTTC.

The chain links TRBV5-8 to TRBJ2-3; 14 positions match TRBD2. The V segment lost 2 bases and the J segment 0 bases; nucleotides outside the gene matches: 2. Germline V gene lookup returns CDR1 SGHTS and CDR2 YDEGEE. The CDR3 sequence is 17 residues long. CDR3 DNA: TGTGCCAGCAGCTTAGGACTAGCGGGAGGCAGCACAGATACGCAGTATTTT. Amino acids: CASSLGLAGGSTDTQYF.

The J gene is TRBJ1-5, the V gene TRBV5-1; TRBD1 agrees at 9 bases. Germline V lookup: CDR1 SGHRS, CDR2 YFSETQ. The junction had 6 bases not matched to a gene; V was cut back by 4 bases and J by 7 bases. The length of the CDR3 is 14 residues. CDR3 sequence reads: CASSPGQGKQPQHF. CDR3 DNA sequence: TGCGCCAGCAGCCCGGGACAGGGAAAACAGCCCCAGCATTTT.

The genes are TRBV5-1 and TRBJ2-5; D is possibly TRBD1 (6 bases). The CDR3 runs 14 residues. V gave up 4 bases and J gave up 5 bases, with 15 bases separating them. Germline CDR1 reads SGHRS; CDR2 reads YFSETQ. CDR3 coding DNA: TGCGCCAGCAGCCGAGGACAGCAGGAGGAGACCCAGTACTTC. This sequence encodes CASSRGQQEETQYF.

This clone was recorded only once. This chain links TRBV9 with TRBJ1-2; unclear D gene. This CDR3 region has 14 residues. V gave up 3 bases and J gave up 0 bases, with 9 bases separating them. Germline CDR1 SGDLS, CDR2 YYNGEE. The CDR3 here is CASSEEVTNYGYTF. In DNA, the CDR3 is TGTGCCAGCAGCGAGGAGGTAACTAACTATGGCTACACCTTC.

The chain joins TRBV4-2 to TRBJ1-2, with D possibly matching TRBD1 (6 bases). The V and J ends lost 0 bases and 5 bases respectively, with 25 bases between them. Per germline, CDR1 LGHNA and CDR2 YNFKEQ. The length of the CDR3 is 19 residues. The CDR3 region is CASSQDKGPGETPSYGYTF. The CDR3 DNA is TGTGCCAGCAGCCAAGATAAAGGGCCAGGGGAGACTCCTTCTTATGGCTACACCTTC.

The J gene is TRBJ2-3, the V gene TRBV5-1, with a tentative D call TRBD1 (6 bases). The CDR3 is made up of 16 amino acids. V was clipped by 6 bases and J by 7 bases, with 24 bases between them. In germline, CDR1 is SGHRS, CDR2 YFSETQ. The CDR3 loop is CASTYLPRGRPYTQYF. For the CDR3, the DNA is TGCGCCAGCACCTACTTACCCAGGGGTCGACCCTATACGCAGTATTTT.

This rearrangement joins TRBV7-2 to TRBJ2-5; no firm D call. CDR3 size: 15 residues. Germline CDR1 and CDR2: SGHTA and FQGNSA. V was clipped by 5 bases and J by 5 bases, with 18 bases between them. The CDR3 loop reads CASSPSVVNRETQYF. The CDR3 DNA is TGTGCCAGCAGCCCTTCCGTCGTGAATCGGGAGACCCAGTACTTC.

The J gene is TRBJ2-5, the V gene TRBV6-6; 8 bases are shared with TRBD2. CDR3 length: 15 residues. The germline V gene has CDR1 MNHNY and CDR2 SVGAGI (reference sequence). V lost 8 bases and J lost 1; bases outside the gene matches: 9. CDR3 sequence (DNA): TGTGCCAGCCTATCATTAGCGGGGATCCAAGAGACCCAGTACTTC. Amino acids: CASLSLAGIQETQYF.

The table lists this clone with a count of one. The rearrangement uses TRBV9 and TRBJ1-3; 9 bases fit TRBD1. The CDR3 length is 15 residues. Germline-derived CDR1 and CDR2 are SGDLS and YYNGEE. V was clipped by 2 bases and J by 3 bases; unmatched bases: 3. The CDR3 region has the DNA TGTGCCAGCAGCGTCGGACAGGGGAGTGGAAACACCATATATTTT. It is translated as CASSVGQGSGNTIYF.

The rearrangement joins TRBV19 to TRBJ2-7; maybe TRBD1 (5 bases). The length of the CDR3 is 15 residues. V lost 1 base, J lost 0 bases, and 10 bases lay in between. Germline CDR1 LNHDA, CDR2 SQIVND (reference sequence). CDR3 DNA sequence: TGTGCCAGTAGTATAGGACACAGGATCTCCTACGAGCAGTACTTC. Translated, it gives CASSIGHRISYEQYF. The entire variable domain, with the rest obtained from reference TRBV19 and TRBJ2-7, is as follows: DGGITQSPKYLFRKEGQNVTLSCEQNLNHDAMYWYRQDPGQGLRLIYYSQIVNDFQKGDIAEGYSVSREKKESFPLTVTSAQKNPTAFYLCASSIGHRISYEQYFGPGTRLTVT.